The following is a T cell receptor beta chain sequence with its context. The target antigen is unknown. These data belong to a study of cytomegalovirus exposure and HLA in healthy donors. Notes on the study in general: A later analysis found that most CMV-associated TCR beta chains appeared HLA-restricted. A later analysis showed HLA-associated TCR beta chains outstripping equally common others in clonal expansion.

The CDR3 totals 14 residues. CDR1 and CDR2 from the germline V gene are SGHTA and FQGTGA. Trimming took 5 bases from V and 4 from J, leaving 11 bases between them. Researchers ran the PCR with 60 Vbeta and 13 Jbeta primers. Sequenced by immunoSEQ multiplex PCR; TCRdb stores in-frame clones only, minus some. The repertoire includes some 210,000 clones, approximately 78% of them detected once, and 3.5% to 4% sits in the top ten. Sequencing was performed on PBMCs. The chain uses TRBV7-3 and TRBJ2-2; D possibly corresponds to TRBD1 (6 bases). This clonotype was obtained from a male donor in good health and CMV-seronegative. CDR3 region: CASSPSRGTGELFF. CDR3 nucleotide sequence: TGTGCCAGCAGCCCCTCCAGGGGCACCGGGGAGCTGTTTTTT. The full variable domain, completed using reference TRBV7-3 and TRBJ2-2, is GAGVSQTPSNKVTEKGKYVELRCDPISGHTALYWYRQSLGQGPEFLIYFQGTGAADDSGLPNDRFFAVRPEGSVSTLKIQRTERGDSAVYLCASSPSRGTGELFFGEGSRLTVL.